The 23 T cell receptor beta chains given below trace back to one sample, sequenced in a study of blood T cell repertoires in COVID-19. The protocol was immunoSEQ multiplex PCR, while the TCRdb copy is restricted to in-frame clones and leaves out a portion. The profile covers about 40,000 clones, with under 90% appearing a single time and roughly a fifth taken by the ten largest. The sequenced material came from peripheral blood. The receptors were gathered from a man aged 45-65 years with active COVID-19.

This clone was counted once. The chain joins TRBV7-9 to TRBJ2-3; no definite D call. The germline V and J ends were trimmed by 3 bases and 6 bases, with 19 bases remaining between them. CDR1 and CDR2 (germline): SEHNR, FQNEAQ (reference sequence). The CDR3 contains 16 residues. CDR3 coding DNA: TGTGCCAGCAGCTTCGGCGTGGGTGTAGCCATGGATACGCAGTATTTT. This gives the protein CASSFGVGVAMDTQYF.

This chain links TRBV6-2 or TRBV6-3 with TRBJ2-7, with 10 positions matching TRBD2. The CDR3 contains 16 residues. Germline values: CDR1 MNHEY, CDR2 SVGEGT. With 0 bases clipped from V and 2 bases from J, the junction kept 4 bases outside the gene matches. The chain's CDR3 is CASSYSRLAGPYEQYF. DNA for the CDR3: TGTGCCAGCAGTTACTCCAGACTAGCGGGCCCCTACGAGCAGTACTTC.

The chain has TRBV21-1 and TRBJ2-7; no check of the table's D call, TRBD2, against the DNA was made. TRBV21-1 is annotated as a pseudogene. This CDR3 contains 20 residues. CDR3 nucleotide sequence: TGTGCCAGCAGCAAAACGAAGGTAGCGGACCCAATAGGATATTCCTACGAGCAGTACTTC. It translates to CASSKTKVADPIGYSYEQYF.

This clone was observed a handful of times. The gene calls are TRBV27 and TRBJ2-7, with D unresolved. The germline V gene has CDR1 MNHEY and CDR2 SMNVEV (reference sequence). CDR3 length: 13 amino acids. Between the trimmed V and J ends, which lost 5 bases and 2 bases, there was a span of 10 bases. This chain's CDR3 is CASSLAPAYEQYF. CDR3 sequence (DNA): TGTGCCAGCAGTCTGGCCCCAGCCTACGAGCAGTACTTC.

This chain joins TRBV2 and TRBJ1-1; 9 bases fit TRBD1. With V trimmed by 6 bases and J by 5 bases, 7 bases remained unmatched. The CDR3 consists of 14 residues. From germline, CDR1 is SNHLY and CDR2 FYNNEI. The CDR3 DNA reads TGTGCCAGCAGGAATACAGGGGGCTGGACTGAAGCTTTCTTT. It encodes CASRNTGGWTEAFF.

The chain has TRBV4-2 and TRBJ2-1; a weak D match, TRBD1 (6 bases). There are 18 residues in the CDR3. Trimming pared 4 bases from V and 0 bases from J, leaving 19 bases between. Germline CDR1 and CDR2: LGHNA and YNFKEQ. The CDR3 sequence: CASSRKVVGGFSYNEQFF. The CDR3 bases are TGTGCCAGCAGCCGGAAGGTAGTTGGGGGCTTCTCCTACAATGAGCAGTTCTTC.

This chain joins TRBV14 and TRBJ1-1; 7 bases align to TRBD1. V was pared by 4 bases and J by 1 base, with 12 bases of the junction left unmatched. The CDR3 is made up of 17 amino acids. Germline V gene sequence: CDR1 SGHDN, CDR2 FVKESK. The CDR3 reads CASSPSGGKRANTEAFF. The CDR3 nucleotides read TGTGCCAGCAGCCCTTCAGGGGGGAAAAGGGCGAACACTGAAGCTTTCTTT.

The chain uses TRBV30 and TRBJ2-7; TRBD1 might be the D (5 bases). This CDR3 is 14 amino acids long. The V and J ends lost 3 bases and 7 bases respectively, with 19 bases between them. Germline lookup yields CDR1 GTSNPN and CDR2 SVGIG (reference sequence). CDR3 region: CAWRLGQDYREQYF. The DNA of the CDR3 is TGTGCCTGGAGGCTGGGGCAGGATTATCGGGAGCAGTACTTC. The variable domain in full, completed from reference TRBV30 and TRBJ2-7, reads SQTIHQWPATLVQPVGSPLSLECTVEGTSNPNLYWYRQAAGRGLQLLFYSVGIGQISSEVPQNLSASRPQDRQFILSSKKLLLSDSGFYLCAWRLGQDYREQYFGPGTRLTVT.

This chain links TRBV6-5 with TRBJ1-2, with D perhaps matching TRBD1 (6 bases). The ends were cut back, 2 bases at V and 4 bases at J, with 11 bases in the middle. This CDR3 contains 14 residues. Germline V gene data show CDR1 as MNHEY and CDR2 as SVGAGI. CDR3 DNA: TGTGCCAGCAGTTACGCGGACAGACCCTATGGCTACACCTTC. It codes for CASSYADRPYGYTF.

The chain carries TRBV4-3 and TRBJ1-2; 8 positions agree with TRBD1. CDR1 is LGHNA and CDR2 is YSLEER in the germline V gene. The ends lost 3 bases at V and 5 bases at J; junction bases unmatched: 11. The CDR3 has 16 amino acids. The CDR3 loop reads CASSHTTGTGSYGYTF. CDR3 DNA: TGCGCCAGCAGCCATACCACCGGGACAGGATCGTATGGCTACACCTTC.

The chain couples TRBV12-5 to TRBJ1-2; D gene unclear. The CDR3 spans 16 residues. Trimming cost V 1 base and J 4 bases, with 16 bases left between them. Germline lookup yields CDR1 LGHNT and CDR2 FRNRAP. The CDR3 loop reads CASGLASAEGSYGYTF. The CDR3 DNA follows: TGTGCTAGTGGTTTGGCATCGGCTGAGGGCAGCTATGGCTACACCTTC.

The V call is TRBV3-1 (or the pseudogene TRBV3-2), the J call TRBJ1-2; no reliable D call. CDR1 is LGHDT, CDR2 YNNKEL, per germline (reference sequence). Trimming took 4 bases from V and 3 from J, leaving 12 bases between them. This CDR3 contains 14 residues. CDR3 DNA: TGTGCCAGCAGCCGGCAGGCAAACTACTATGGCTACACCTTC. This codes for CASSRQANYYGYTF.

The V call is TRBV7-3, the J call TRBJ2-3; 8 positions agree with TRBD2. CDR3 length: 14 amino acids. V shed 5 bases and J 3 bases; nucleotides not matched to a gene: 4. Germline assignment: CDR1 SGHTA and CDR2 FQGTGA. CDR3 sequence reads: CASSPGLETDTQYF. The CDR3 region has the DNA TGTGCCAGCAGCCCGGGACTAGAAACAGATACGCAGTATTTT.

This chain links TRBV12-5 with TRBJ1-3, with D maybe TRBD1 (6 bases). This CDR3 is 14 amino acids long. The V gene's germline CDR1 is LGHNT and CDR2 FRNRAP. Trimming cost V 0 bases and J 7 bases, with 10 bases left between them. In nucleotides, the CDR3 is TGTGCTAGTGGTTTGGTAGGGGGTTCGAACACCATATATTTT. Its translation is CASGLVGGSNTIYF.

This chain connects TRBV19 to TRBJ2-5; TRBD1 might be the D (6 bases). V was shortened by 2 bases and J by 2 bases, with 15 bases between the two germline ends. This CDR3 is built from 16 residues. Germline CDR1 LNHDA, CDR2 SQIVND (reference sequence). In DNA, the CDR3 is TGTGCCAGTAGTATAAATCAGGCCGGGACACAAGAGACCCAGTACTTC. Amino acid sequence: CASSINQAGTQETQYF.

The chain carries TRBV5-6 and TRBJ1-5, with 7 bases identical to TRBD1. In germline, CDR1 is SGHDT, CDR2 YYEEEE. V shed 2 bases, J shed 6 bases, and the junction held 8 bases outside the gene matches. This CDR3 is built from 15 residues. The CDR3 protein is CASSFKTGSRQPQHF. The CDR3 DNA reads TGTGCCAGCAGCTTCAAGACAGGGAGCCGTCAGCCCCAGCATTTT.

The chain links TRBV28 to TRBJ2-7, with D possibly being TRBD1 (6 bases). The CDR3 totals 13 residues. Trimming took off 6 bases at V and 7 bases at J, with 16 bases between the two ends. CDR1 and CDR2 from the germline V gene are MDHEN and SYDVKM. The CDR3 reads CASRPGQTWEQYF. In DNA, the CDR3 is TGTGCCAGCAGACCAGGACAGACTTGGGAGCAGTACTTC.

The chain carries TRBV4-3 and TRBJ2-7, with unresolved D. V lost 1 base to trimming and J lost 3 bases, with 10 bases between them. There are 14 residues in the CDR3. Germline values: CDR1 LGHNA, CDR2 YSLEER. The DNA of the CDR3 is TGCGCCAGCAGCCAAGCACCCGGCGGCTACGAGCAGTACTTC. It encodes CASSQAPGGYEQYF.

The V and J genes are TRBV9 and TRBJ2-7; 9 nucleotides align to TRBD2. The CDR3 spans 13 residues. Germline CDR1 reads SGDLS; CDR2 reads YYNGEE. With 4 bases clipped from V and 12 bases from J, the junction kept 11 bases outside the gene matches. The DNA of the CDR3 is TGTGCCAGCAGCCCCACCCCAGCGGGAGGACTGTACTTC. This codes for CASSPTPAGGLYF. Filled out from reference TRBV9 and TRBJ2-7, the complete variable domain reads DSGVTQTPKHLITATGQRVTLRCSPRSGDLSVYWYQQSLDQGLQFLIQYYNGEERAKGNILERFSAQQFPDLHSELNLSSLELGDSALYFCASSPTPAGGLYFGPGTRLTVT.

The chain has TRBV30 and TRBJ1-5, with D unclear. There are 14 residues in the CDR3. In germline, CDR1 is GTSNPN, CDR2 SVGIG (reference sequence). Trimming took off 0 bases at V and 3 bases at J, with 9 bases between the two ends. The CDR3 reads CAWSVGGSNQPQHF. As DNA, the CDR3 is TGTGCCTGGAGTGTAGGAGGTTCCAATCAGCCCCAGCATTTT.

V usage is TRBV30 and J usage is TRBJ1-1; no reliable D call. This CDR3 region has 16 residues. Looked up from germline, CDR1 is GTSNPN and CDR2 is SVGIG (reference sequence). V shed 0 bases and J shed 0 bases, with 14 bases lying between them. The CDR3 nucleotides read TGTGCCTGGAGTGTACTCGGGGAGGCAGTGAACACTGAAGCTTTCTTT. This gives the protein CAWSVLGEAVNTEAFF.

V gene TRBV7-8 combines with J gene TRBJ2-5, with unresolved D. CDR1 SGHVS and CDR2 FQNEAQ come from the germline V gene. The CDR3 sequence is 13 residues long. V was shortened by 5 bases and J by 4 bases, with 11 bases between the two germline ends. The CDR3 here is CASSPESIETQYF. The CDR3 DNA reads TGTGCCAGCAGCCCCGAGTCGATAGAGACCCAGTACTTC.

This clone has just one count. Within the sample, other DNA sequences also encode this same CDR3. This rearrangement joins TRBV24-1 to TRBJ2-7; 9 nucleotides line up with TRBD1. CDR1 and CDR2 from the germline V gene are KGHDR and SFDVKD. The CDR3 is 11 amino acids. V lost 10 bases, J lost 4 bases, and 1 base stayed unmatched. DNA of the CDR3: TGTGCCACAGGACAGGGGTACGAGCAGTACTTC. As protein: CATGQGYEQYF.